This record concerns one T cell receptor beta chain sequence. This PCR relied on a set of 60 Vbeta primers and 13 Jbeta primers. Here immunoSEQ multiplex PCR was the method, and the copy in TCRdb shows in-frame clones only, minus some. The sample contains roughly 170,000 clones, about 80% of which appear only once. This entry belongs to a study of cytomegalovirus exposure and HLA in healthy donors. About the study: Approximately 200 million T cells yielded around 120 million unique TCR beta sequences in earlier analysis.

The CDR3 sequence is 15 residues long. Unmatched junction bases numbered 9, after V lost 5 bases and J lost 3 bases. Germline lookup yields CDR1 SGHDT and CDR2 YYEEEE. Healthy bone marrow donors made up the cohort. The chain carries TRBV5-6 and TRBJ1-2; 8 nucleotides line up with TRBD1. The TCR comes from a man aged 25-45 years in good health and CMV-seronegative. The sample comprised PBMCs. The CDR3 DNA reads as TGTGCCAGCAGTAGGACAGGGTTTATTGACTATGGCTACACCTTC. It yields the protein CASSRTGFIDYGYTF.